These T cell receptor beta chains were read from a single sample in a study of blood T cell repertoires in COVID-19. Assay: immunoSEQ multiplex PCR; the TCRdb copy retains only in-frame clones and omits some. The sample holds roughly 26,000 clones, 92% seen once. Material for sequencing was peripheral blood. All receptors derive from a human donor in a cohort sampled during active COVID-19. CDR3s include the opening cysteine and the closing phenylalanine or tryptophan. D genes are given only for firm matches. Clone size is given for some rows only: seen once, a few or many times, or a class if the clone is expanded.

abundance	d_gene	v_gene	j_gene	CDR3aa	CDR3nt
once	.	TRBV27	TRBJ2-2	CASRPAGANTGELFF	TGTGCCAGCAGACCAGCGGGCGCGAACACCGGGGAGCTGTTTTTT
.	.	TRBV1	TRBJ1-2	CTSSQNQRDLRRYGYTF	TGCACCAGCAGTCAGAATCAAAGGGACTTGAGGAGGTATGGCTACACCTTC
.	TRBD2	TRBV4-2	TRBJ2-3	CASSQDPRGGWTDTQYF	TGTGCCAGCAGCCAAGATCCACGGGGGGGCTGGACAGATACGCAGTATTTT
.	.	TRBV10-1	TRBJ2-5	CASSAAVKETQYF	TGCGCCAGCAGTGCTGCGGTAAAAGAGACCCAGTACTTC
.	TRBD1	TRBV10-3	TRBJ1-1	CAISGTGRNTEAFF	TGTGCCATCAGTGGGACAGGGAGGAACACTGAAGCTTTCTTT
.	.	TRBV19	TRBJ1-2	CASRRGGPYGYTF	TGTGCCAGTAGAAGGGGGGGACCCTATGGCTACACCTTC
.	.	TRBV5-4	TRBJ2-5	CASSAGQNQETQYF	TGTGCCAGCAGCGCGGGACAGAACCAAGAGACCCAGTACTTC
.	TRBD2	TRBV7-3	TRBJ2-3	CASSPRLAELTDTQYF	TGTGCCAGCAGCCCCCGACTAGCGGAGCTAACAGATACGCAGTATTTT
once	TRBD1	TRBV5-1	TRBJ2-1	CASSLTGDEYNEQFF	TGCGCCAGCAGCTTAACAGGGGACGAGTACAATGAGCAGTTCTTC
.	.	TRBV7-9	TRBJ1-1	CASRTSYTEAFF	TGTGCCAGCAGAACAAGTTACACTGAAGCTTTCTTT
.	.	TRBV4-2	TRBJ2-3	CASSQPGSVDTQYF	TGTGCCAGCAGCCAACCTGGCTCTGTAGATACGCAGTATTTT
.	TRBD2	TRBV5-6	TRBJ2-2	CASSLVAGGSPNTGELFF	TGTGCCAGCAGCTTGGTAGCGGGGGGCAGCCCGAACACCGGGGAGCTGTTTTTT
.	.	TRBV5-1	TRBJ2-2	CASSQASRSTGELFF	TGCGCCAGCAGCCAAGCATCACGGAGCACCGGGGAGCTGTTTTTT
.	.	TRBV11-3	TRBJ2-2	CASSLDQTLNTGELFF	TGTGCCAGCAGCTTAGATCAGACACTTAACACCGGGGAGCTGTTTTTT
.	.	TRBV19	TRBJ1-4	CASSLPGRSNEKLFF	TGTGCCAGTAGTCTCCCCGGGAGATCTAATGAAAAACTGTTTTTT
once	.	TRBV10-2	TRBJ1-2	CASSARQLNYGYTF	TGCGCCAGCAGTGCAAGACAGCTTAACTATGGCTACACCTTC
.	.	TRBV6-5	TRBJ1-2	CASRTAGAYYGYTF	TGTGCCAGCCGAACCGCAGGGGCTTATTATGGCTACACCTTC
.	.	TRBV28	TRBJ2-5	CASRGNGETQYF	TGTGCCAGCAGGGGCAATGGGGAGACCCAGTACTTC
.	TRBD1	TRBV10-3	TRBJ1-3	CAIRGDSSGNTIYF	TGTGCCATCAGGGGGGACAGCTCTGGAAACACCATATATTTT
once	TRBD1	TRBV19	TRBJ2-1	CASSTPDRGDEQFF	TGTGCCAGTAGTACCCCGGACAGGGGGGATGAGCAGTTCTTC
.	.	TRBV3-1/TRBV3-2	TRBJ2-1	CASSQVHVSSYNEQFF	TGTGCCAGCAGCCAAGTGCACGTTAGCTCCTACAATGAGCAGTTCTTC
.	TRBD1	TRBV5-6	TRBJ1-6	CASSLAQGGSPLHF	TGTGCCAGCAGCTTGGCACAGGGGGGGTCACCCCTCCACTTT
.	TRBD1	TRBV19	TRBJ2-5	CASSTVTGGETQYF	TGTGCCAGTAGTACCGTGACAGGGGGAGAGACCCAGTACTTC
few	.	TRBV18	TRBJ1-6	CASSPGANSPLHF	TGTGCCAGCTCACCAGGGGCCAATTCACCCCTCCACTTT
.	.	TRBV5-4	TRBJ2-4	CASSQGGEGNIQYF	TGTGCCAGCAGCCAGGGTGGGGAAGGAAACATTCAGTACTTC
.	.	TRBV24-1	TRBJ1-6	CATSDNKNSPLHF	TGTGCCACCAGTGATAATAAAAATTCACCCCTCCACTTT
.	.	TRBV7-9	TRBJ2-5	CASSLVYTRDKETQYF	TGTGCCAGCAGCTTAGTTTATACCAGGGATAAAGAGACCCAGTACTTC
.	TRBD2	TRBV11-3	TRBJ2-1	CASSSPGRRYEQFF	TGTGCCAGCAGCTCCCCCGGGAGGCGGTATGAGCAGTTCTTC
.	.	TRBV19	TRBJ1-1	CASSIVGNFDAGEAFF	TGTGCCAGTAGTATTGTGGGTAATTTCGATGCAGGTGAAGCTTTCTTT
.	TRBD1	TRBV27	TRBJ1-5	CASSPWKGASNQPQHF	TGTGCCAGCAGTCCTTGGAAGGGGGCGAGCAATCAGCCCCAGCATTTT
.	TRBD2	TRBV5-1	TRBJ2-3	CASSLERGGTDTQYF	TGCGCCAGCAGCTTGGAGCGGGGGGGCACAGATACGCAGTATTTT